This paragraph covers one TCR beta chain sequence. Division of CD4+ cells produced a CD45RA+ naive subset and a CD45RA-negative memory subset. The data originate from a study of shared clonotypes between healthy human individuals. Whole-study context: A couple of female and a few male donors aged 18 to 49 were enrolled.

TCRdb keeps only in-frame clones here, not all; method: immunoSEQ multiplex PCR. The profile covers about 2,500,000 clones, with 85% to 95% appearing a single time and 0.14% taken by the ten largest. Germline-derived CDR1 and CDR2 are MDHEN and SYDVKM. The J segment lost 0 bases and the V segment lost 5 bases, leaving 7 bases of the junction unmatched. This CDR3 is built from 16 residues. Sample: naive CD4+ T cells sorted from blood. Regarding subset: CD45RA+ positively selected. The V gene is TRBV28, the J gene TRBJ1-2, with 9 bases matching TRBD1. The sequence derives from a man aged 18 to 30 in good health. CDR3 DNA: TGTGCCAGCAGTCCGGGACAGGGCTGGGCTAACTATGGCTACACCTTC. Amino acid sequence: CASSPGQGWANYGYTF.